A selection of T cell receptor beta chains follows, all from one sample in a study of T cell responses to AZD1222 COVID-19 vaccine. Clones were read by immunoSEQ multiplex PCR, and TCRdb kept only the in-frame ones, dropping some. Here the sample spans roughly 160,000 clones, approximately 88% being singletons. Sample: peripheral blood, taken 28 days after the second AZD1222 dose. The receptors come from an adult who received the AZD1222 COVID-19 vaccine. Both conserved end residues are part of each CDR3. A D gene is named only where the DNA matches it firmly. Only some rows state a clone size, as once, few, many or a class for expanded clones.

>-|TRBV3-1/TRBV3-2|-|17|TRBJ2-7
TGTGCCAGCAGCCAGAACAGGCCCTATGATCCCACCTACGAGCAGTACTTC
CASSQNRPYDPTYEQYF
>-|TRBV6-5|-|15|TRBJ1-2
TGTGCCAGCAGTCAGAACCAGGGTGGGGGCAATGGCTACACCTTC
CASSQNQGGGNGYTF
>-|TRBV19|few|12|TRBJ1-2
TGTGCCAGTAGTAGCCTAGAACGCGGCTACACCTTC
CASSSLERGYTF
>-|TRBV5-1|-|16|TRBJ1-1
TGCGCCAGCAGCTTGGGGGGAACGGGGGCGTGGACTGAAGCTTTCTTT
CASSLGGTGAWTEAFF
>-|TRBV7-8|-|12|TRBJ2-7
TGTGCCAGCAGCCTAAGCTCCTACGAGCAGTACTTC
CASSLSSYEQYF
>TRBD1|TRBV4-1|few|18|TRBJ1-3
TGCGCCAGCAGCCAGGTTGACCTGACAGGGGTTGCTGGAAACACCATATATTTT
CASSQVDLTGVAGNTIYF
>-|TRBV30|-|12|TRBJ2-7
TGTGCCTGGGCACCGGACTCCTACGAGCAGTACTTC
CAWAPDSYEQYF
>-|TRBV9|-|13|TRBJ1-2
TGTGCCAGCAGCGTAGACCGAAACTATGGCTACACCTTC
CASSVDRNYGYTF
>-|TRBV6-5|-|13|TRBJ2-7
TGTGCCAGCACCTTGGAACTCTCCTACGAGCAGTACTTC
CASTLELSYEQYF
>-|TRBV3-1/TRBV3-2|-|14|TRBJ1-4
TGTGCCAGCAGCCAAGGGGCCTTCGGTGAAAAACTGTTTTTT
CASSQGAFGEKLFF
>-|TRBV3-1/TRBV3-2|-|15|TRBJ1-4
TGTGCCAGCAGTGAGGGGGGAACCACGCGTGAAAAACTGTTTTTT
CASSEGGTTREKLFF
>TRBD1|TRBV11-3|once|19|TRBJ2-3
TGTGCCAGCAGCTGGGGACAGCCGTTACAGGCTACTAGCACAGATACGCAGTATTTT
CASSWGQPLQATSTDTQYF
>-|TRBV19|-|15|TRBJ1-6
TGTGCCAGTAAAAAAGGGGGATCCTATAATTCACCCCTCCACTTT
CASKKGGSYNSPLHF
>TRBD1|TRBV6-5|-|14|TRBJ1-5
TGTGCCAGCTGGTCTGGACAGGGCGGTCAGCCCCAGCATTTT
CASWSGQGGQPQHF
>TRBD1|TRBV9|-|14|TRBJ2-7
TGTGCCAGCAGCGTTAGGACAGGGGGGGACGAGCAGTACTTC
CASSVRTGGDEQYF
>-|TRBV29-1|-|13|TRBJ1-2
TGCAGCGTTGACCTGGGAATCGGGAGTGGCTACACCTTC
CSVDLGIGSGYTF
>TRBD2|TRBV18|-|15|TRBJ2-3
TGTGCCAGCTCACCTACCCGGGGGGTAGCAGATACGCAGTATTTT
CASSPTRGVADTQYF
>TRBD1|TRBV28|-|15|TRBJ1-3
TGTGCCAGCGCCTCCCCAGGGGGCGCCGAAAACACCATATATTTT
CASASPGGAENTIYF
>-|TRBV6-5|-|12|TRBJ1-5
TGTGCCATCGGACAGAACAATCAGCCCCAGCATTTT
CAIGQNNQPQHF
>TRBD2|TRBV19|few|16|TRBJ2-7
TGTGCCAGTAGTATAGGGTCTTCGCGGGGGGGCCTCGAGCAGTACTTC
CASSIGSSRGGLEQYF
>-|TRBV18|-|16|TRBJ2-3
TGTGCCAGCTCACAGCAGGCCGGGGGTCTTACAGATACGCAGTATTTT
CASSQQAGGLTDTQYF
>-|TRBV27|-|14|TRBJ1-5
TGTGCCAGCAGTATACGGTGGGGGCGTCAGCCCCAGCATTTT
CASSIRWGRQPQHF
>TRBD1|TRBV7-8|few|13|TRBJ1-2
TGTGCCAGCAGCCAGGGACAGGGGTATGGCTACACCTTC
CASSQGQGYGYTF
>-|TRBV27|-|15|TRBJ1-2
TGTGCCAGCAGTCCCTCCGGACATTATCCAGGTGGCTACACCTTC
CASSPSGHYPGGYTF
>TRBD1|TRBV6-2/TRBV6-3|-|14|TRBJ2-5
TGTGCCAGCAGCCTACAGGGGGCCGGTGAGACCCAGTACTTC
CASSLQGAGETQYF
>-|TRBV5-5|-|13|TRBJ1-2
TGTGCCAGCAGCTTGAGAGGGGAAGGAGGCTACACCTTC
CASSLRGEGGYTF
>-|TRBV5-1|-|15|TRBJ1-1
TGCGCCAGCAGCTTGGGTGGGACACTGAACACTGAAGCTTTCTTT
CASSLGGTLNTEAFF
>-|TRBV20-1|-|11|TRBJ1-2
TGCAGTGCCCCGATGTCGGGTGGCTACACCTTC
CSAPMSGGYTF
>TRBD1|TRBV6-5|few|15|TRBJ1-5
TGTGCCAGCAGTCACACCGGGACAGGACATCAGCCCCAGCATTTT
CASSHTGTGHQPQHF
>-|TRBV5-1|-|13|TRBJ1-1
TGCGCCAGCAGCTTGAATTTGGGCACTGAAGCTTTCTTT
CASSLNLGTEAFF
>-|TRBV7-2|-|17|TRBJ2-6
TGTGCCAGCAGCTTAGTGGGGAGTGCTTCTGGGGCCAACGTCCTGACTTTC
CASSLVGSASGANVLTF
>-|TRBV12-3/TRBV12-4|-|13|TRBJ1-1
TGTGCCAGCCGACTTAACAGGGACACTGAAGCTTTCTTT
CASRLNRDTEAFF
>-|TRBV7-7|-|15|TRBJ2-7
TGTGCCAGCAGCTCCACGGGCCGGGATCCCCGCGAGCAGTACTTC
CASSSTGRDPREQYF
>TRBD1|TRBV7-2|few|15|TRBJ2-7
TGTGCCAGCAGGGATTCCGGGACAGCCTTCTACGAGCAGTACTTC
CASRDSGTAFYEQYF
>TRBD1|TRBV6-1|-|15|TRBJ1-2
TGTGCCAGCAGTGACCAGGGACAGTCCATTGGGGGCTACACCTTC
CASSDQGQSIGGYTF
>TRBD1|TRBV15|-|15|TRBJ1-2
TGTGCCACCAGCATAGGGACAGGGACCGACTATGGCTACACCTTC
CATSIGTGTDYGYTF
>-|TRBV20-1|-|11|TRBJ2-3
TGCAGTAGACAGGGAGGGAATACGCAGTATTTT
CSRQGGNTQYF
>-|TRBV4-1|-|15|TRBJ2-7
TGCGCCAGCAGCCAGGTTACAGGGTCCTCCTACGAGCAGTACTTC
CASSQVTGSSYEQYF
>-|TRBV15|-|13|TRBJ1-5
TGTGCCACCAGCAGAGGACGGGGTCAGCCCCAGCATTTT
CATSRGRGQPQHF
>-|TRBV2|-|13|TRBJ2-3
TGTGCCAGCAGTGAAGCGCTTTTGGTTGCGCAGTATTTT
CASSEALLVAQYF
>TRBD1|TRBV5-4|-|15|TRBJ1-1
TGTGCCAGCAGCACCGGGACAGGGGGCTCCACTGAAGCTTTCTTT
CASSTGTGGSTEAFF
>-|TRBV11-2|-|15|TRBJ1-4
TGTGCCAGCAGCTATCTTACCGCGGGGGACGAAAAACTGTTTTTT
CASSYLTAGDEKLFF
>TRBD2|TRBV3-1/TRBV3-2|-|14|TRBJ2-7
TGTGCCAGCAGGCCTAGCGGGGGGCGGCTCGAGCAGTACTTC
CASRPSGGRLEQYF
>-|TRBV30|-|14|TRBJ2-5
TGTGCCTGGGGTTGGGGGGCGGCTCAAGAGACCCAGTACTTC
CAWGWGAAQETQYF
>TRBD2|TRBV7-6|-|16|TRBJ2-1
TGTGCCAGCAGCTTACTAGCGGGGGGGTTTTACAATGAGCAGTTCTTC
CASSLLAGGFYNEQFF
>TRBD1|TRBV5-1|-|14|TRBJ2-1
TGCGCCAGCAGCAACTCCGGGACAGGTTTTGAGCAGTTCTTC
CASSNSGTGFEQFF
>-|TRBV4-1|-|12|TRBJ1-1
TGCGCCAGCAGCCTAGAGAACACTGAAGCTTTCTTT
CASSLENTEAFF
>TRBD1|TRBV11-2|few|16|TRBJ2-7
TGTGCCAGCAGCTCCCTTGGCGTCCGACAGGGGGGTGAGCAGTACTTC
CASSSLGVRQGGEQYF
>-|TRBV6-5|once|12|TRBJ2-7
TGTGCCAGCAGCCAACAGGGTTACGAGCAGTACTTC
CASSQQGYEQYF
>TRBD2|TRBV7-9|-|17|TRBJ2-7
TGTGCCAGCAGCGGGACTAGCGGGGAGTCCGTAAACTACGAGCAGTACTTC
CASSGTSGESVNYEQYF
>TRBD1|TRBV11-2|-|16|TRBJ2-7
TGTGCCAGCAGCTTAGATCCCGGGACAGGGCTTTACGAGCAGTACTTC
CASSLDPGTGLYEQYF
>TRBD2|TRBV7-2|-|16|TRBJ2-1
TGTGCCAGCAGCTCCCACTTAGCGGGGGGGCCAAGTGAGCAGTTCTTC
CASSSHLAGGPSEQFF
>-|TRBV11-3|-|13|TRBJ1-1
TGTGCCAGCAGCTTCTCCCCGAACACTGAAGCTTTCTTT
CASSFSPNTEAFF